This T cell receptor beta chain emerged from a study of blood T cell repertoires in COVID-19. Study-level background: Donors in the United States, Italy and Spain gave samples during acute or convalescent COVID-19.

V gave up 3 bases and J gave up 9 bases, with 25 bases separating them. From germline, CDR1 is DFQATT and CDR2 SNEGSKA (reference sequence). This CDR3 is 16 amino acids long. How the authors handled the data: Reference gene primer amplification yielded estimated nucleated cell counts. Clones were read by immunoSEQ multiplex PCR, and TCRdb kept only the in-frame ones, dropping some. V and J calls and clone size come straight from that table; D and trimming were deduced from the DNA. The repertoire includes over 60,000 clones, about 81% of them detected once, and 9.2% sits in the top ten. This rearrangement joins TRBV20-1 to TRBJ2-3; no firm D call. This receptor was obtained from a human donor in a cohort sampled during active COVID-19. Sequences were obtained from peripheral blood. The chain's CDR3 is CSASPPSYPNTRTQYF. As DNA, the CDR3 is TGCAGTGCTAGTCCTCCTAGTTACCCTAACACACGGACGCAGTATTTT.